Presented here are 15 T cell receptor beta chains from one specimen sequenced in a study of T cell repertoires in cytomegalovirus infection (dated by TCRdb to between 2019 and 2020). Sequencing relied on an Illumina HiSeq 1500. In-frame beta chains were kept once TCRdb had trimmed the public reads at Q25 with fastp and called clones with MiXCR. Records with the same CDR3 protein are collapsed into one entry carrying the most frequent genes and DNA. This sample lists some 300,000 distinct CDR3 sequences; roughly 15% were detected once. The ten largest clones capture around 12% of the sample. Sequencing was carried out using PBMCs. These receptors all come from a human donor in good health (CMV status not recorded). Some clones in this sample may be carry-over from other donors' samples.

This clonotype was found a few times. J is TRBJ2-7 and V is TRBV7-9, with a weak D call TRBD2 (7 bases). The CDR3 extends over 15 amino acids. CDR1 SEHNR and CDR2 FQNEAQ come from the germline V gene (reference sequence). With 5 bases removed from V and 0 bases from J, the gap between germline ends came to 14 bases. CDR3 sequence reads: CASSGGADNSYEQYF. CDR3 DNA: TGTGCCAGCAGCGGGGGGGCGGACAACTCCTACGAGCAGTACTTC.

The chain employs TRBV12-3 or TRBV12-4 and TRBJ2-1; tentatively, D is TRBD2 (6 bases). Trimming left V 2 bases short and J 8 bases short, with 19 bases between. The CDR3 consists of 16 residues. This chain's CDR3 is CASSLNTPTPSDEQFF. In DNA form, the CDR3 reads TGTGCCAGCAGTTTAAATACACCCACCCCTAGCGATGAGCAGTTCTTC.

This clonotype was seen a few times. This chain uses TRBV6-2 or TRBV6-3 with TRBJ2-7, with TRBD2 identical over 10 bases. This CDR3 is 15 amino acids long. V gave up 6 bases and J gave up 2 bases; unmatched junction bases: 7. Germline-derived CDR1 and CDR2 are MNHEY and SVGEGT. This CDR3 reads CASSHWTSGTYEQYF. For the CDR3, the DNA is TGTGCCAGCAGCCATTGGACTAGCGGAACCTACGAGCAGTACTTC.

V usage is TRBV20-1 and J usage is TRBJ2-7; tentatively, D is TRBD2 (6 bases). Between the trimmed V and J ends, which lost 3 bases and 0 bases, there was a span of 12 bases. The V gene's germline CDR1 is DFQATT and CDR2 SNEGSKA (reference sequence). CDR3 length: 14 amino acids. The CDR3 DNA reads as TGCAGTGCTAGGGCTAGCGAGACCTCCTACGAGCAGTACTTC. Protein: CSARASETSYEQYF.

This clonotype was seen a handful of times. V is TRBV4-2 and J is TRBJ1-2; the D gene is possibly TRBD1 (6 bases). CDR1 is LGHNA and CDR2 is YNFKEQ in the germline V gene. With 0 bases removed from V and 6 bases from J, the gap between germline ends came to 8 bases. The CDR3 totals 13 residues. The CDR3 reads CASSQESGDGYTF. The CDR3 DNA sequence: TGTGCCAGCAGCCAAGAGTCAGGGGATGGCTACACCTTC.

This clonotype was seen ten or more times. This chain uses TRBV7-8 with TRBJ2-1, with TRBD1 matching 10 bases. Germline trimming cut 2 bases from V and 12 bases from J; bases unmatched to any gene: 13. This CDR3 contains 16 residues. The germline V gene encodes CDR1 SGHVS and CDR2 FQNEAQ. CDR3: CASSLPGTGEIQGQFF. In nucleotides, the CDR3 is TGTGCCAGCAGCTTACCCGGGACAGGGGAAATTCAGGGGCAGTTCTTC.

This clonotype was counted ten times or more. V usage is TRBV20-1 and J usage is TRBJ2-1, with TRBD2 matching over 8 bases. CDR1 and CDR2 (germline): DFQATT, SNEGSKA (reference sequence). The CDR3 is 14 residues long. The J segment lost 1 base and the V segment lost 4 bases, leaving 3 bases of the junction unmatched. Here the CDR3 reads CSAKAGGSYNEQFF. CDR3 in DNA: TGCAGTGCTAAGGCGGGGGGATCCTACAATGAGCAGTTCTTC.

This clonotype was seen a handful of times. The rearrangement uses TRBV20-1 and TRBJ2-1, with 8 bases fitting TRBD1. The CDR3 loop spans 12 amino acids. Trimming removed 3 bases from V and 5 bases from J; junction bases left unmatched: 0. Germline-derived CDR1 and CDR2 are DFQATT and SNEGSKA (reference sequence). The CDR3 protein is CSARDRDNEQFF. The CDR3 DNA reads as TGCAGTGCTAGGGACAGGGACAATGAGCAGTTCTTC.

This clonotype turned up a few times. V usage is TRBV5-1 and J usage is TRBJ2-2, with 10 bases fitting TRBD2. V lost 4 bases, J lost 4 bases, and 7 bases stayed unmatched. The CDR3 has 16 amino acids. Germline V CDR1 and CDR2: SGHRS, YFSETQ. In nucleotides, the CDR3 is TGCGCCAGCAGCCCCGTTGGACTAGCGGTCACCGGGGAGCTGTTTTTT. It is translated as CASSPVGLAVTGELFF.

This sequence joins TRBV28 and TRBJ1-1; D gene uncertain. V was trimmed by 4 bases and J by 7 bases, leaving 13 bases between them. The CDR3 runs to 13 residues. The germline gives CDR1 MDHEN, CDR2 SYDVKM. The CDR3 region has the DNA TGTGCCAGCAGTTATCGCTCGTCAGGTGAAGCTTTCTTT. This sequence encodes CASSYRSSGEAFF.

This clonotype was recorded many times. This chain connects TRBV12-3 or TRBV12-4 to TRBJ1-5; possible D gene TRBD1, 6 bases. The CDR3 covers 16 residues. Trimming shortened V by 3 bases and J by 7 bases, and 19 bases separated the two germline ends. CDR3 nucleotides: TGTGCCAGCAGTTTTGAAGGGGGTACATCTGGACAGCCCCAGCATTTT. This translates into CASSFEGGTSGQPQHF.

This clonotype was seen many times. The gene calls are TRBV11-2 and TRBJ2-2, with D perhaps being TRBD1 or TRBD2 (6 bases each). The CDR3 length is 16 residues. V was trimmed by 1 base and J by 6 bases, leaving 15 bases between them. Germline CDR1 reads SGHAT; CDR2 reads FQNNGV. The CDR3 reads CASSLVGQRVAGELFF. CDR3 DNA sequence: TGTGCCAGCAGCTTAGTCGGACAGCGGGTGGCCGGGGAGCTGTTTTTT.

This clonotype was recorded many times. The CDR3 is CASSSLDGQPQHF. CDR3 nucleotide sequence: TGTGCCAGCAGTTCTTTGGACGGCCAGCCCCAGCATTTT. This chain uses TRBV6-5 with TRBJ1-5; D is ambiguous. Germline CDR1 and CDR2: MNHEY and SVGAGI. V lost 4 bases, J lost 7 bases, and 11 bases lay in between. The CDR3 runs to 13 residues.

This clonotype came up many times. The CDR3 nucleotides are TGTGCCAGCAGTGAATGGTACGAAAACACCGGGGAGCTGTTTTTT. It encodes CASSEWYENTGELFF. V usage is TRBV6-1 and J usage is TRBJ2-2, with D hard to call. Trimming left V 2 bases short and J 2 bases short, with 9 bases between. The length of the CDR3 is 15 residues. Germline V gene sequence: CDR1 MNHNS, CDR2 SASEGT.

The gene calls are TRBV7-9 and TRBJ1-1, with 7 bases matching TRBD1. Unmatched junction bases numbered 8, after V lost 5 bases and J lost 8 bases. Germline V gene data show CDR1 as SEHNR and CDR2 as FQNEAQ (reference sequence). The CDR3 runs to 13 residues. The CDR3 DNA sequence: TGTGCCAGCAGCCCCCTTACAGGGGAAGAAGCTTTCTTT. The encoded protein is CASSPLTGEEAFF.